The source of this TCR beta chain is a study of blood T cell repertoires in COVID-19. At the level of the study: Sites across the United States, Italy and Spain contributed samples from acute and convalescent COVID-19. Sample material is recorded as cDNA or gDNA derived from T cells, B-cell-depleted T cells, or PBMCs.

The count of this clone is one. In the authors' workflow: Cell counts per sample came from amplifying reference gene primers. TCRdb's table, derived via immunoSEQ multiplex PCR, lists solely in-frame clones and lacks some. V, J and clone size are those of that table, while D and trimming were read from the DNA. Of just over 90,000 clones in the sample, approximately 87% were seen once. With V trimmed by 6 bases and J by 2 bases, 7 bases remained unmatched. Germline CDR1 and CDR2: SGHNT and YYREEE (reference sequence). The CDR3 covers 15 residues. The receptor was isolated from a human donor with active COVID-19. The donor label of this sample is uncertain. The chain employs TRBV5-4 and TRBJ2-2; TRBD2 matches 7 bases. Sequencing was done on a sample of peripheral blood. The CDR3 spells CASTLTSKNTGELFF. Written as DNA, the CDR3 is TGTGCCAGCACACTGACTAGCAAAAACACCGGGGAGCTGTTTTTT.